This T cell receptor beta chain is drawn from a study of beta chain features in type 1 diabetes. Every isolated RNA sample was fully reverse transcribed, so sequencing captured expressed TCRB transcripts. Deep immunoSEQ sequencing covered naive, central memory and regulatory T cell samples. TCRdb's table, derived via immunoSEQ multiplex PCR, lists solely in-frame clones and lacks some. The sample yields around 290,000 clones, under 8.5% seen once. Trimming removed 3 bases from V and 5 bases from J; junction bases left unmatched: 4. Germline CDR1 KGHSH, CDR2 LQKENI. This CDR3 comprises 15 residues. The sample comprised central memory CD4+ T cells from blood. The TCR comes from a woman aged 18-29 years in good health. J is TRBJ1-5 and V is TRBV18; 10 bases are a match to TRBD1. The CDR3 sequence: CASSPGTGVDQPQHF. Written as DNA, the CDR3 is TGTGCCAGCTCACCCGGGACAGGGGTCGATCAGCCCCAGCATTTT.